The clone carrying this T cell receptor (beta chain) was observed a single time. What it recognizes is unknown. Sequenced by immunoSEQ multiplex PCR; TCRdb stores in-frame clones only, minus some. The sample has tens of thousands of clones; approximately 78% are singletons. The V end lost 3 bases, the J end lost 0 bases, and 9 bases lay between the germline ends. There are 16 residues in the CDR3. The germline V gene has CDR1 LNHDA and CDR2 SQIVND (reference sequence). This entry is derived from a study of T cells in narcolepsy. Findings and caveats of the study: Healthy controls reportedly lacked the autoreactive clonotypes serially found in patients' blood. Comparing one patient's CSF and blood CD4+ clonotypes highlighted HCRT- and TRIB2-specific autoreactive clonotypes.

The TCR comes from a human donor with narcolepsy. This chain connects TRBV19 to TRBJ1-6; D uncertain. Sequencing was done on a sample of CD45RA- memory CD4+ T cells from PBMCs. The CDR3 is CASSMSGSSYNSPLHF. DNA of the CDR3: TGTGCCAGTAGTATGTCCGGGAGCTCCTATAATTCACCCCTCCACTTT.